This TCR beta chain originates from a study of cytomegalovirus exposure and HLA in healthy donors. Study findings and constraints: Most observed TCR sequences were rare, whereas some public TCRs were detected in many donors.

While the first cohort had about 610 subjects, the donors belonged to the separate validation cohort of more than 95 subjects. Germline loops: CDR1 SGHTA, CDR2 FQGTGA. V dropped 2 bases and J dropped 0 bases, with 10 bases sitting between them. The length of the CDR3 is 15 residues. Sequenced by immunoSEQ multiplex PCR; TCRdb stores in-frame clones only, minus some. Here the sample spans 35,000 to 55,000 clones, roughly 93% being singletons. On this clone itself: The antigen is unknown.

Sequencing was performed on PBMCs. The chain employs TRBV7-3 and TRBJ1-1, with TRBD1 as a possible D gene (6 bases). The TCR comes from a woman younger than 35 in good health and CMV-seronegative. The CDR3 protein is CASSLSGGMNTEAFF. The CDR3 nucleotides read TGTGCCAGCAGCTTATCGGGGGGCATGAACACTGAAGCTTTCTTT.